These 18 T cell receptor beta chains were all obtained from the same sample, sequenced in a study of OX40 agonist ivuxolimab in advanced cancers. Libraries were prepared by immunoSEQ multiplex PCR; TCRdb keeps only in-frame clonotypes and omits some of them. The table has under 85,000 clones, about 81% seen once. Sequencing was performed on CD4+ or CD8+ T cells sorted from blood, taken in a trial of the OX40 agonist ivuxolimab. The origin of the receptors is an adult with an advanced solid tumor such as melanoma, head and neck, liver or kidney cancer.

V gene TRBV29-1 combines with J gene TRBJ2-1, with TRBD2 as a possible D gene (5 bases). Trimming cost V 3 bases and J 0 bases, with 9 bases left between them. The CDR3 totals 14 residues. The germline CDR1 and CDR2 sequences are SQVTM and ANQGSEA. CDR3 amino acids: CSVEERNSYNEQFF. DNA of the CDR3: TGCAGCGTTGAGGAGCGGAACTCCTACAATGAGCAGTTCTTC.

The chain recombines TRBV5-1 with TRBJ2-7; TRBD1 or TRBD2 may be the D gene (5 bases each). CDR1 and CDR2 from the germline V gene are SGHRS and YFSETQ. Trimming stripped 1 base from V and 5 bases from J, with 16 bases between. This CDR3 contains 15 residues. CDR3 nucleotides: TGCGCCAGCAGCTTGAATCCGGGACCCGAGGACGAGCAGTACTTC. Translation gives CASSLNPGPEDEQYF. Complete variable domain (other parts from reference TRBV5-1 and TRBJ2-7): KAGVTQTPRYLIKTRGQQVTLSCSPISGHRSVSWYQQTPGQGLQFLFEYFSETQRNKGNFPGRFSGRQFSNSRSEMNVSTLELGDSALYLCASSLNPGPEDEQYFGPGTRLTVT.

The chain has TRBV6-6 and TRBJ1-2; D is undetermined. The length of the CDR3 is 12 residues. V shed 6 bases and J shed 0 bases, with 5 bases lying between them. Germline assignment: CDR1 MNHNY and CDR2 SVGAGI (reference sequence). The CDR3 reads CASRRSNYGYTF. DNA for the CDR3: TGTGCCAGCAGAAGATCTAACTATGGCTACACCTTC.

In DNA, the CDR3 is TGCGCCAGCAGCAAACTTAGCCCTACTAATGAAAAACTGTTTTTT. This translates into CASSKLSPTNEKLFF. The rearrangement uses TRBV5-1 and TRBJ1-4; D is undetermined. The V gene lost 4 bases and the J gene lost 2 bases, with 12 bases spanning the gap. The germline CDR1 and CDR2 sequences are SGHRS and YFSETQ. This CDR3 has 15 residues.

V usage is TRBV27 and J usage is TRBJ2-1, with TRBD2 matching 10 bases. V trimming: 6 bases; J trimming: 7 bases; junction bases outside the gene matches: 12. Germline lookup yields CDR1 MNHEY and CDR2 SMNVEV (reference sequence). The CDR3 length is 16 residues. In DNA, the CDR3 is TGTGCCAGCAGCCCCGGGGCTAGCGGGAGCGGAAATGAGCAGTTCTTC. As protein: CASSPGASGSGNEQFF.

V gene TRBV6-5 combines with J gene TRBJ2-7; the D is unclear. CDR3 length: 14 amino acids. V dropped 4 bases and J dropped 0 bases, with 10 bases sitting between them. Germline V gene data show CDR1 as MNHEY and CDR2 as SVGAGI. Written as DNA, the CDR3 is TGTGCCAGCAGTTCCCCCCATATCTCCTACGAGCAGTACTTC. Its translation: CASSSPHISYEQYF.

The chain recombines TRBV5-1 with TRBJ2-2; D not resolved. With 4 bases removed from V and 1 base from J, the gap between germline ends came to 5 bases. Germline CDR1 SGHRS, CDR2 YFSETQ. CDR3 length: 13 amino acids. The CDR3 protein is CASSLGNTGELFF. In nucleotides, the CDR3 is TGCGCCAGCAGCCTGGGGAACACCGGGGAGCTGTTTTTT. The full variable domain, with the rest looked up from reference TRBV5-1 and TRBJ2-2, is KAGVTQTPRYLIKTRGQQVTLSCSPISGHRSVSWYQQTPGQGLQFLFEYFSETQRNKGNFPGRFSGRQFSNSRSEMNVSTLELGDSALYLCASSLGNTGELFFGEGSRLTVL.

This clone turned up a few times. The chain is built from TRBV6-1 and TRBJ1-5; no clear D gene. The CDR3 spans 13 residues. Per the germline V gene, CDR1 is MNHNS and CDR2 is SASEGT. The V and J ends lost 3 bases and 9 bases respectively, with 12 bases between them. In DNA, the CDR3 is TGTGCCAGCAGTGACGGCTTACCGAGGCCCCAGCATTTT. This encodes CASSDGLPRPQHF.

The chain links TRBV6-1 to TRBJ1-1; TRBD1 aligns across 7 bases. V lost 6 bases, J lost 2 bases, and 6 bases stayed unmatched. Germline assignment: CDR1 MNHNS and CDR2 SASEGT. The CDR3 has 14 residues. CDR3 sequence reads: CASRTGTVNTEAFF. CDR3 nucleotides: TGTGCCAGCAGGACCGGGACAGTAAACACTGAAGCTTTCTTT.

This clone occurred a few times. This rearrangement joins TRBV7-3 to TRBJ1-2; 7 bases fit TRBD1. V lost 6 bases, J lost 8 bases, and 6 bases stayed unmatched. CDR3 length: 12 amino acids. Germline-derived CDR1 and CDR2 are SGHTA and FQGTGA. The CDR3: CASSTGEGGYTF. As DNA, the CDR3 is TGTGCCAGCAGTACAGGGGAGGGCGGCTACACCTTC.

The chain joins TRBV11-2 to TRBJ2-7; TRBD1 aligns across 9 bases. Germline V gene lookup returns CDR1 SGHAT and CDR2 FQNNGV. The CDR3 is made up of 17 amino acids. Trimming cost V 6 bases and J 4 bases; bases outside gene matches: 16. CDR3 sequence: CASSARPPGQGGYEQYF. The DNA of the CDR3 is TGTGCCAGCAGTGCTCGCCCTCCGGGACAGGGAGGTTACGAGCAGTACTTC.

The chain carries TRBV5-4 and TRBJ2-3, with D possibly being TRBD2 (6 bases). Germline CDR1 SGHNT, CDR2 YYREEE (reference sequence). The CDR3 has 17 residues. V was trimmed by 0 bases and J by 2 bases, leaving 16 bases between them. The CDR3 coding sequence is TGTGCCAGCAGCTTGGGACTAGTCCCTTCCTACACAGATACGCAGTATTTT. Amino acid sequence: CASSLGLVPSYTDTQYF.

The chain has TRBV19 and TRBJ1-2; D is possibly TRBD1 (5 bases). CDR3 size: 14 residues. Germline-derived CDR1 and CDR2 are LNHDA and SQIVND (reference sequence). V gave up 6 bases and J gave up 3 bases, with 14 bases separating them. The CDR3: CASRRGGTDYGYTF. The CDR3 DNA is TGTGCCAGTAGGAGGGGTGGTACGGACTATGGCTACACCTTC.

The rearrangement uses TRBV6-5 and TRBJ2-3; TRBD2 aligns across 7 bases. The CDR3 loop spans 14 amino acids. V dropped 7 bases and J dropped 3; count of bases not matched to a gene: 7. CDR1 and CDR2 from the germline V gene are MNHEY and SVGAGI. The CDR3 loop reads CASKGGGWTDTQYF. CDR3 DNA: TGTGCCAGCAAGGGCGGGGGATGGACAGATACGCAGTATTTT.

This clone occurred a few times. In nucleotides, the CDR3 is TGTGCCAGCAGCCTGGACAGGATTGACGAAGCTTTCTTT. Its protein product is CASSLDRIDEAFF. The V and J genes are TRBV6-5 and TRBJ1-1; 7 bases align to TRBD1. Per germline, CDR1 MNHEY and CDR2 SVGAGI. After removal of 6 bases from V and 8 bases from J, the junction contained 9 bases not matched to a gene. The CDR3 is 13 residues long.

This chain joins TRBV7-2 and TRBJ2-3; D possibly uses TRBD1 or TRBD2 (5 bases each). Germline values: CDR1 SGHTA, CDR2 FQGNSA. The V gene lost 4 bases and the J gene lost 1 base, with 12 bases spanning the gap. There are 15 residues in the CDR3. As DNA, the CDR3 is TGTGCCAGCAGCTCCGCCGGGGCGCGCACAGATACGCAGTATTTT. Encoded protein: CASSSAGARTDTQYF.

The V and J genes are TRBV6-1 and TRBJ1-2; TRBD1 matches at 7 bases. The CDR3 is made up of 13 amino acids. CDR1 is MNHNS and CDR2 is SASEGT in the germline V gene. V lost 6 bases, J lost 8 bases, and 9 bases stayed unmatched. The chain's CDR3 is CASRVFQGDGYTF. DNA of the CDR3: TGTGCCAGCAGAGTATTCCAGGGGGACGGCTACACCTTC.

This chain's CDR3 is CASSQDSAGELFF. CDR3 DNA: TGCGCCAGCAGCCAAGACTCGGCCGGGGAGCTGTTTTTT. The chain uses TRBV4-3 and TRBJ2-2; D remains unclear. Germline loops: CDR1 LGHNA, CDR2 YSLEER. CDR3 size: 13 residues. The ends were cut back, 0 bases at V and 6 bases at J, with 5 bases in the middle.